This T cell receptor beta chain was identified in a study of cytomegalovirus exposure and HLA in healthy donors (dated by TCRdb to about 2017). For the study in its entirety: In an earlier analysis of 550 to 750 of the donors, approximately 300 Gb of sequence data and 90 million to 120 million unique TCR beta sequences from about 179 million T cells were reported. The study combined high-throughput TCR immunosequencing, statistical association of individual TCRs with disease status, and machine learning to predict cytomegalovirus infection status. The study aimed to test whether signatures of past pathogen exposure could be identified by cataloging public T cell receptors. Every discovery cohort repertoire had been produced on one sequencing platform. An earlier analysis of around 540 of the donors applied high-throughput TCR beta sequencing to assess whether each TCR beta V gene segment acted as functional or pseudogenic. Rather than using new phenotypic data, the later analysis identified candidate immune exposures from TCR beta sequences and from how often those sequences occurred across donors. Donor age, sex, ethnicity and CMV serostatus were compiled together with the repertoire data. Because of strong linkage in the cohort, roughly five DR-DQ haplotypes were treated as single units for association and clustering. The study used immunosequencing to profile the T cell repertoires of approximately 630 subjects and linked those repertoires to cytomegalovirus serostatus. In a later analysis, previously published TCR beta repertoires from 550 to 750 donors were re-analyzed and high-resolution HLA genotyping was added so that TCR occurrence patterns could be studied. An early release covering about 600 HLA-typed donors comprised approximately 290 gigabases of sequencing data and around 80 million unique TCR sequences. Both class I and class II loci were covered by HLA typing, at four-digit resolution. Across 398 genotyped donors of the cohort, an average of approximately 240,000 unique TCR beta nucleotide sequences per donor were sequenced, and roughly 17% of those sequences were non-productive. In addition to the first cohort of 666 subjects, a separate validation cohort of 130 or so different subjects was used. The number of typed donors differed by locus: roughly 620-640 for A, B, C, DRB1 and DQB1; 500 to 550 for DQA1; some 610 for DPA1; and some 450 for DPB1. Of the roughly 420 genotyped donors, less than 90% were placed in the genetic ancestry cluster associated with self-reported Caucasian donors. Genome-wide SNP genotypes for about three fifths of the roughly 670 donors were used in a later genetic analysis, which treated that subset as a discovery cohort.

Library construction relied on the immunoSEQ multiplex PCR assay. The multiplex PCR relied on a mix of 60 forward primers for TCR Vbeta segments and 13 reverse primers for TCR Jbeta segments. A multiplex PCR assay on genomic DNA amplified the CDR3 region of rearranged TCR beta genes. The Illumina HiSeq System was used to sequence the amplified TCR beta libraries as 87-base-pair reads. Under the source paper's analysis protocol: A later analysis tallied approximately 87 million unique TCR beta chains across the 666 repertoires, and approximately 12 million of those chains were shared by two or more donors. Raw reads were error-corrected and collapsed into unique sequences by a nearest-neighbor algorithm in which closely related sequences were merged to remove PCR and sequencing errors. CDR3 sequences were aligned to IMGT reference sequences to assign V, D and J gene segments. For a sequence to be retained, a match of at least six nucleotides to both a V gene segment and a J gene segment was required. Rearrangements were classified as productive when the CDR3 lacked stop codons and remained in frame with V and J, and all other rearrangements were classified as non-productive. Following IMGT convention, CDR3 was defined as the stretch from the second conserved V-encoded cysteine up to the conserved J-encoded phenylalanine. Sequences without an unambiguous match to a single V gene segment were excluded from the earlier analysis of about 600 of the donors. An earlier analysis of several hundred of the donors classified V segments as functional when productive rearrangements were above 56.7% and as segregating when the standard deviation between donors was above 5%. A statistical classification framework was developed to diagnose cytomegalovirus status using the catalog of TCR beta chain sequences. A later analysis assigned V and J genes by comparing TCR nucleotide sequences with IMGT/GENE-DB human TR gene sequences. The TCRdist pipeline was used in a later analysis to assign CDR3 sequences and most-parsimonious VDJ recombination scenarios. In a later analysis, each TCR beta chain was defined by its CDR3 amino acid sequence together with its V-gene family, and reads without a unique V-gene family were excluded. A later analysis removed roughly 590 highly shared, low-generation-probability nucleotide sequences to deal with suspected cross-contamination and a sequencing artifact. In a later analysis, a clonal expansion index for each public chain was calculated from normalized within-repertoire ranks of inferred template counts. Generation probabilities in a later analysis came from a VDJ recombination model fitted to out-of-frame rearrangements, and those results were checked against IGoR. In a later analysis, TCR-TCR, TCR-HLA and TCR-CMV co-occurrence was scored with hypergeometric tests, and a repertoire-size bias correction was applied to TCR pairs. A later analysis estimated false discovery rates by permuting HLA or CMV assignments 20 times. A later analysis grouped co-occurring TCRs with DBSCAN, adding TCRdist sequence similarity when clustering within HLA-allele-positive subsets. Repertoires with fewer than 30,000 or more than 120,000 public chains were left out of co-occurrence clustering, as were a handful of repertoires with anomalous nucleotide sharing. In TCRdb, the immuneACCESS table is reduced to in-frame sequences with V and J assigned. These tables do not hold every clone; where another copy was compared, an unresolved V gene accounts for under half, and the others remain unexplained. The V and J calls and the clone size are those of that table, but D and trimming were determined from the DNA. Counted in this sample were under 100,000 clones; roughly 70% of them appeared once. About 15% of the sample rests with the top ten.

What the authors observed across the whole study: A further reported finding was that TCR beta sequences accurately predicted the HLA-A and HLA-B alleles for most subjects in the first cohort. The classifier was reported to diagnose cytomegalovirus status with high specificity and sensitivity in both the original cohort and the validation cohort. Seventeen rarely observed V segments, including chromosome 9 orphons, were excluded from the earlier analysis of approximately 500 of the donors because counts were too low. In vitro tests confirmed that a few of the cytomegalovirus-associated TCR beta chains recognize cytomegalovirus antigens. A total of fewer than 200 TCR beta chains were listed by the study as associated with cytomegalovirus. The only immune exposure information available for the cohort was CMV serostatus. Because the 87-base-pair reads could not distinguish some IMGT-functional V segments, including TRBV6-2 and TRBV6-3, those segments were excluded. In an earlier analysis of roughly 560 of the donors, most TCR beta V segments were observed in productive rearrangements about 90% or about 30% of the time, broadly matching IMGT annotations. The authors suggested that the approach could potentially be generalized to other disease states and immunological phenotypes. Specific HLA alleles were associated with 18,000 or so TCR beta sequences at a false discovery rate of 0.05 in a later analysis. Several of the top co-occurrence clusters appeared to be linked to parvovirus B19, influenza, CMV and Epstein-Barr virus, according to a later analysis. In a later analysis, most CMV-associated TCR beta chains were found to appear HLA-restricted, with HLA associations seemingly driven largely by CMV exposure. In a later analysis, HLA-associated TCR beta chains showed more clonal expansion and lower generation probabilities than non-associated chains that were equally common. Sequencing depth was assumed to be roughly uniform across donors in the presence/absence analyses, though that assumption may not hold. Correlated functional status among segregating V segments might be attributable to linkage disequilibrium, but an unknown experimental factor could not be ruled out. According to a later genetic analysis, donors in an Asian-associated ancestry cluster had fewer N-insertions in productive TCRs than the roughly 700-donor mean. In this cohort, only TCR beta chains were sequenced, and detectable features were limited by the absence of alpha or paired-chain data. According to a later analysis, TCR association rates differed among HLA loci, with DRB1 alleles showing the most associated TCRs and HLA-C alleles showing the fewest. An association between a missense DCLRE1C variant and V-gene and J-gene trimming of TCR beta chains was found in a later genetic analysis and replicated in an independent cohort. When HLA alleles, especially DR and DQ, strongly co-occurred, attributing TCR associations to individual alleles was difficult. A cluster of highly shared sequence variants was judged likely to represent a technical artifact of the sequencing pipeline. Because some donors lacked HLA typing at each locus, the association tests relied only on the typed subset. While some public TCRs were present in many individuals, most TCR sequences turned up only very rarely across donors.

About this clone: Its antigen is unknown. There are no base qualities to consult, and no much larger clone falls within one base.

The CDR3 holds 15 amino acids from the cysteine to the phenylalanine. Only the CDR3 region is kept as DNA, spanning 45 bases read in frame from base 1. The germline V gene sets CDR1 to MGHRA and CDR2 to YSYEKL. V sheds 7 bases and J sheds 2 bases, leaving 15 bases between their ends. The cohort was made up of 500 to 850 healthy bone marrow donors. Cohort members were all nominally healthy when sampled, although unrecorded immune exposures were likely present. The donor was CMV seropositive and was included in the group of 250 to 350 seropositive cohort members. A peripheral blood sample was collected from each donor, and TCR beta sequencing was performed on peripheral blood mononuclear cells. The Qiagen DNeasy Blood Extraction Kit was used to extract genomic DNA from the blood cell samples.

The clonotype was recovered from a woman aged 45 to 65 in good health and CMV-seropositive. Sequences were obtained from PBMCs. This chain joins TRBV4-1 to TRBJ1-5, with an unclear D gene assignment. In nucleotide form, the sequence is TGCGCCAGCACCTCTTCTCCAGAGGGCAATCAGCCCCAGCATTTT. This sequence encodes CASTSSPEGNQPQHF.